These T cell receptor beta chains were read from a single sample in a study of blood T cell repertoires in COVID-19. This table comes from immunoSEQ multiplex PCR, and its TCRdb copy is limited to in-frame clones, with some not included. The sample holds about 200,000 clones, around four fifths seen once. Sample: peripheral blood. These receptors originate from a woman aged 40 to 50 with active or convalescent COVID-19. Each CDR3 is given with its conserved first and last residue. A D gene is named only where the DNA matches it firmly. Only part of the rows carry a size: once, few, many, or a class if the clone is expanded.

DNA | CDR3 | D | V | size | J
TGTGCCAGCAGCCTGGACAGTTACAATGAGCAGTTCTTC | CASSLDSYNEQFF | - | TRBV7-2 | once | TRBJ2-1
TGTGCCAGCAGCCTCGGACAATTAAATTCACCCCTCCACTTT | CASSLGQLNSPLHF | - | TRBV7-9 | once | TRBJ1-6
TGTGCCAGCAGCACCGGACTAACCGGGAATGGCTACACCTTC | CASSTGLTGNGYTF | - | TRBV7-9 | few | TRBJ1-2
TGTGCCAGCAGTCTCTCGACAGGGAGTAATGAAAAACTGTTTTTT | CASSLSTGSNEKLFF | TRBD1 | TRBV27 | - | TRBJ1-4
TGTGCCAGCAGATCATTGGACAGGACCTACGAGCAGTACTTC | CASRSLDRTYEQYF | TRBD1 | TRBV2 | - | TRBJ2-7
TGTGCCAGCAGAGATTCCGGGACACTCCTTCAAGAAGGCTACACCTTC | CASRDSGTLLQEGYTF | - | TRBV27 | - | TRBJ1-2
TGTGCCAGCAGCTTACGTAGGGGTACCAAAAACATTCAGTACTTC | CASSLRRGTKNIQYF | - | TRBV7-3 | - | TRBJ2-4
TGTGCCAGCAGCTTAGAAAGAGTATATAGAGACAGGGGGCTTTTGGCCAAAAACATTCAGTACTTC | CASSLERVYRDRGLLAKNIQYF | TRBD1 | TRBV11-3 | - | TRBJ2-4
TGCAGCGTTCCAACCGGGACAGGGGGCAACCAAGAGACCCAGTACTTC | CSVPTGTGGNQETQYF | TRBD1 | TRBV29-1 | - | TRBJ2-5
TGTGCCAGCAGTAAAGGGGGTAATGCTTTCTACGAGCAGTACTTC | CASSKGGNAFYEQYF | - | TRBV27 | - | TRBJ2-7
TGTGCCAGCAGTCCCCAGGGAGAGACCCAGTACTTC | CASSPQGETQYF | - | TRBV3-1/TRBV3-2 | - | TRBJ2-5
TGTGCCAGTAGTATAGGACTAGCCGCAGATACGCAGTATTTT | CASSIGLAADTQYF | TRBD2 | TRBV19 | - | TRBJ2-3
TGTGCCTGGAAGGAGGGGCAATACTATGGCTACACCTTC | CAWKEGQYYGYTF | - | TRBV30 | few | TRBJ1-2
TGTGCCAGCAGCTTTAACTACGAGCAGTACTTC | CASSFNYEQYF | - | TRBV5-4 | - | TRBJ2-7
TGTGCCAGCATCGGGACAGAGGGCGACGATGAGCAGTTCTTC | CASIGTEGDDEQFF | TRBD1 | TRBV7-8 | once | TRBJ2-1
TGTGCCAGCAGTCGGGGACAGGGAAACGATTCACCCCTCCACTTT | CASSRGQGNDSPLHF | TRBD1 | TRBV6-5 | - | TRBJ1-6
TGTGCCAGCAGTTCCCCACAGGGTAAAGACGAAAAACTGTTTTTT | CASSSPQGKDEKLFF | - | TRBV28 | - | TRBJ1-4
TGCGCCAGCAGCCACCGACAGGGTGGAGAGTATGGCTACACCTTC | CASSHRQGGEYGYTF | TRBD1 | TRBV4-3 | - | TRBJ1-2
TGTGCCAGCAGTGCAGGGGGCGCTGGCTACACCTTC | CASSAGGAGYTF | TRBD1 | TRBV2 | - | TRBJ1-2
TGTGCCAGCAGCACGGGACAGGAGAACACTGAAGCTTTCTTT | CASSTGQENTEAFF | TRBD1 | TRBV5-4 | - | TRBJ1-1
TGTGCCAGCAGCGTAGAAACTTACAATGAGCAGTTCTTC | CASSVETYNEQFF | - | TRBV9 | - | TRBJ2-1
TGTGCCAGCAGCTTAGCAGGGGGACGCAATCAGCCCCAGCATTTT | CASSLAGGRNQPQHF | - | TRBV7-6 | - | TRBJ1-5
TGTGCCAGCAGCGAGACGCGCGGCGAGCAGTACTTC | CASSETRGEQYF | - | TRBV5-6 | - | TRBJ2-7
TGTGCCAGCAGTTACGACAGGACATCTAACTATGGCTACACCTTC | CASSYDRTSNYGYTF | - | TRBV2 | - | TRBJ1-2